The T cell receptor (beta chain) described here comes from a study of cytomegalovirus exposure and HLA in healthy donors. A note on this clone: The junction does not match germline at one end; this may be a read error.

CDR3 length: 16 residues. CDR1 and CDR2 from the germline V gene are SGHTA and FQGNSA. PCR employed 60 Vbeta and 13 Jbeta primers. Produced via immunoSEQ multiplex PCR; TCRdb's table is partial and in-frame only. The sample records about 140,000 clones, 76% being singletons. The sequenced material came from PBMCs. This TCR derives from a man aged 35 to 55 in good health and CMV-seronegative. The V and J genes are TRBV7-2 and TRBJ2-3; TRBD2 agrees at 9 bases. This CDR3 is CASRLAGEGGGDTQYF. The CDR3 nucleotides read TGTGCCAGCAGATTAGCGGGAGAGGGGGGAGGGGATACGCAGTATTTT.